This entry concerns a single TCR beta chain. The data were taken from a study of blood T cells in healthy people across ages. At the level of the study: For every two T cells, template switching captured about one barcoded beta molecule.

Alongside a J-beta primer mix, a sample-barcoded 5' primer served in a second PCR lasting about 7 to 11 cycles. One entry per CDR3 protein, called by TCRdb with MiXCR from the 5' RACE reads. The sample carries approximately 940,000 distinct CDR3 sequences, about 44% recorded once. The sequenced sample consisted of blood. This clonotype originated in a young man in good health.

This CDR3 is CASSSTGGEDQPQHF. Here the CDR3 DNA reads TGTGCCAGCAGTTCCACAGGGGGCGAGGATCAGCCCCAGCATTTT. V is TRBV27 and J is TRBJ1-5; 9 nucleotides line up with TRBD1. The CDR3 spans 15 residues. The junction had 6 bases not matched to a gene; V was cut back by 4 bases and J by 5 bases. The V gene's germline CDR1 is MNHEY and CDR2 SMNVEV (reference sequence).